These 21 T cell receptor beta chains were all obtained from the same sample, sequenced in a study of CD8+ T cells in alopecia areata. RNA extraction was followed by reverse transcription into cDNA, which acted as the sequencing template. Method: immunoSEQ multiplex PCR; TCRdb's copy keeps in-frame clones and lacks some. The top ten clones hold 8% to 11% of a sample with some 120,000 clones, about 50% of them seen once. The sample consisted of NKG2D-low CD8+ T cells sorted from blood. These receptors were collected from a human donor with alopecia areata.

This chain links TRBV25-1 with TRBJ2-5; D is undetermined. V was pared by 0 bases and J by 0 bases, with 2 bases between. This CDR3 contains 13 residues. Germline CDR1 reads MGHDK; CDR2 reads SYGVNS. Written as DNA, the CDR3 is TGTGCCAGCAGTGAATATCACCAAGAGACCCAGTACTTC. Translation: CASSEYHQETQYF.

This clone was counted only a few times. The V gene is TRBV29-1, the J gene TRBJ1-1; weak D call: TRBD1 (6 bases). Trimming cost V 4 bases and J 4 bases, with 16 bases left between them. Germline values: CDR1 SQVTM, CDR2 ANQGSEA. This CDR3 spans 14 amino acids. CDR3 in amino acids: CSVGGARVGTEAFF. The CDR3 DNA sequence: TGCAGCGTTGGGGGGGCCAGGGTGGGCACTGAAGCTTTCTTT. Together with reference TRBV29-1 and TRBJ1-1, the CDR3 gives the full variable domain: SAVISQKPSRDICQRGTSLTIQCQVDSQVTMMFWYRQQPGQSLTLIATANQGSEATYESGFVIDKFPISRPNLTFSTLTVSNMSPEDSSIYLCSVGGARVGTEAFFGQGTRLTVV.

This clone was picked up a small number of times. The rearrangement links TRBV20-1 to TRBJ2-7; D is unclear. Germline loops: CDR1 DFQATT, CDR2 SNEGSKA (reference sequence). CDR3 length equals 11 residues. The V and J ends lost 6 bases and 5 bases respectively, with 11 bases between them. The CDR3 DNA is TGCAGTGCCCCCCTTGGGCACGAGCAGTACTTC. Amino acid sequence: CSAPLGHEQYF.

The rearrangement joins TRBV7-9 to TRBJ1-2; D call uncertain. The germline V gene encodes CDR1 SEHNR and CDR2 FQNEAQ (reference sequence). The CDR3 is 13 residues long. Trimming cost V 1 base and J 5 bases, with 8 bases left between them. CDR3: CASSLGEIYGYTF. CDR3 DNA: TGTGCCAGCAGCTTAGGCGAGATATATGGCTACACCTTC.

The chain has TRBV10-3 and TRBJ2-7, with D uncertain. The CDR3 totals 14 residues. Trimming took 0 bases from V and 2 from J, leaving 8 bases between them. Germline CDR1 ENHRY, CDR2 SYGVKD. The CDR3 DNA reads TGTGCCATCAGTGAGTCGGCACAAGCCTACGAGCAGTACTTC. Translating it yields CAISESAQAYEQYF.

The chain combines TRBV30 with TRBJ2-1; 8 nucleotides agree with TRBD2. The V gene end was trimmed by 2 bases and the J gene end by 4 bases; junction bases not matched to a gene: 7. CDR3 length: 15 residues. CDR1 is GTSNPN and CDR2 is SVGIG in the germline V gene (reference sequence). In DNA form, the CDR3 reads TGTGCCTGGAGTCCCGTTGCGGGGGGTTACAATGAGCAGTTCTTC. This encodes CAWSPVAGGYNEQFF.

The sample holds a few counts of this clone. The chain recombines TRBV29-1 with TRBJ2-6; D tentatively reads TRBD1 or TRBD2 (5 bases each). The germline gives CDR1 SQVTM, CDR2 ANQGSEA. Trimming took 4 bases from V and 0 from J, leaving 22 bases between them. This CDR3 comprises 19 residues. The CDR3 DNA sequence: TGCAGCGTTGGAGCGGTGTTCCCAGGGACCTTCTCTGGGGCCAACGTCCTGACTTTC. It codes for CSVGAVFPGTFSGANVLTF.

This clone was seen a few times. The rearrangement links TRBV29-1 to TRBJ1-3, with D unresolved. CDR1 and CDR2 (germline): SQVTM, ANQGSEA. This CDR3 is 14 amino acids long. Trimming removed 7 bases at V and 0 bases at J, with 13 bases between. This chain's CDR3 is CSGLTSYSGNTIYF. In DNA, the CDR3 is TGCAGCGGGTTGACATCCTACTCTGGAAACACCATATATTTT.

The CDR3 reads CASSLGQGGFHEQFF. Written as DNA, the CDR3 is TGTGCCAGCAGTTTAGGGCAGGGAGGGTTCCATGAGCAGTTCTTC. V gene TRBV27 combines with J gene TRBJ2-1, with 7 bases identical to TRBD2. Trimming removed 2 bases from V and 8 bases from J; junction bases left unmatched: 9. CDR3 length: 15 residues. The germline gives CDR1 MNHEY, CDR2 SMNVEV (reference sequence).

The V call is TRBV6-5, the J call TRBJ2-7, with D perhaps TRBD2 (6 bases). The ends were cut back, 6 bases at V and 5 bases at J, with 17 bases in the middle. The CDR3 runs to 14 residues. The germline gives CDR1 MNHEY, CDR2 SVGAGI. The CDR3 here is CASSLEAGLDEQYF. Written as DNA, the CDR3 is TGTGCCAGCAGCCTCGAGGCGGGGTTGGACGAGCAGTACTTC.

This chain connects TRBV28 to TRBJ1-6; unclear D gene. CDR3 size: 11 residues. Germline V lookup: CDR1 MDHEN, CDR2 SYDVKM. V dropped 3 bases and J dropped 9 bases, with 3 bases sitting between them. In DNA form, the CDR3 reads TGTGCCAGCAGTTTTGGTTCACCCCTCCACTTT. Translated: CASSFGSPLHF. The full variable domain, in which reference TRBV28 and TRBJ1-6 provide the parts outside the CDR3, is DVKVTQSSRYLVKRTGEKVFLECVQDMDHENMFWYRQDPGLGLRLIYFSYDVKMKEKGDIPEGYSVSREKKERFSLILESASTNQTSMYLCASSFGSPLHFGNGTRLTVT.

The chain has TRBV2 and TRBJ2-7, with TRBD1 as a possible D gene (7 bases). Germline CDR1 and CDR2: SNHLY and FYNNEI. V lost 3 bases, J lost 7 bases, and 16 bases lay in between. The CDR3 loop spans 14 amino acids. CDR3 DNA: TGTGCCAGCAGTGATGGGCAGGGGGGAGAAGAGCAGTACTTC. It translates to CASSDGQGGEEQYF. The variable domain in full, completed from reference TRBV2 and TRBJ2-7, reads EPEVTQTPSHQVTQMGQEVILRCVPISNHLYFYWYRQILGQKVEFLVSFYNNEISEKSEIFDDQFSVERPDGSNFTLKIRSTKLEDSAMYFCASSDGQGGEEQYFGPGTRLTVT.

This clone was counted only a few times. J is TRBJ2-7 and V is TRBV2, with D tentatively TRBD1 (6 bases). Germline V gene data show CDR1 as SNHLY and CDR2 as FYNNEI. V lost 4 bases and J lost 4, with 20 bases in between. CDR3 size: 16 residues. CDR3 nucleotide sequence: TGTGCCAGCAGTGTTACAGGGACCCCATCACGATACGAGCAGTACTTC. This sequence encodes CASSVTGTPSRYEQYF.

This rearrangement joins TRBV28 to TRBJ1-3, with D unresolved. CDR1 and CDR2 (germline): MDHEN, SYDVKM. V lost 3 bases and J lost 0, with 15 bases in between. This CDR3 spans 17 amino acids. Here the CDR3 DNA reads TGTGCCAGCAGTTTTCCGTCCGAAGATCACTCTGGAAACACCATATATTTT. Its protein is CASSFPSEDHSGNTIYF.

This clone was counted only a few times. The gene calls are TRBV29-1 and TRBJ2-7, with D perhaps given as TRBD1 or TRBD2 (5 bases each). The CDR3 is 13 amino acids. The V gene's germline CDR1 is SQVTM and CDR2 ANQGSEA. V shed 4 bases and J shed 4 bases, with 14 bases lying between them. The CDR3 region is CSVAGDHSYEQYF. Written as DNA, the CDR3 is TGCAGCGTTGCCGGGGACCATTCTTACGAGCAGTACTTC.

The CDR3 loop reads CASSVLSVGSANTEAFF. CDR3 DNA sequence: TGTGCCAGCAGCGTACTTTCGGTTGGCAGTGCGAACACTGAAGCTTTCTTT. This chain connects TRBV9 to TRBJ1-1, with D uncertain. The CDR3 is 17 residues long. The ends were cut back, 1 base at V and 1 base at J, with 17 bases in the middle. Germline V gene lookup returns CDR1 SGDLS and CDR2 YYNGEE.

J is TRBJ2-1 and V is TRBV29-1; D possibly uses TRBD1 or TRBD2 (6 bases each). CDR1 and CDR2 from the germline V gene are SQVTM and ANQGSEA. Trimming shortened V by 0 bases and J by 2 bases, and 14 bases separated the two germline ends. The CDR3 length is 16 residues. DNA of the CDR3: TGCAGCGTTGAAGAGACGACAAGGGGGGCCTACAATGAGCAGTTCTTC. Encoded protein: CSVEETTRGAYNEQFF.

The V and J genes are TRBV9 and TRBJ2-2; possible D gene TRBD1, 5 bases. V shed 0 bases and J shed 8 bases, with 8 bases lying between them. The CDR3 extends over 13 amino acids. CDR1 and CDR2 (germline): SGDLS, YYNGEE. CDR3 amino acids: CASSVGRAGELFF. Here the CDR3 DNA reads TGTGCCAGCAGCGTAGGCAGGGCAGGGGAGCTGTTTTTT.

There are a few counts of this clone. The chain couples TRBV29-1 to TRBJ2-2, with 11 bases that match TRBD1. The CDR3 consists of 16 residues. Germline-derived CDR1 and CDR2 are SQVTM and ANQGSEA. The ends lost 6 bases at V and 2 bases at J; junction bases unmatched: 8. The CDR3 sequence: CSVFLGTGGNTGELFF. Written as DNA, the CDR3 is TGCAGCGTCTTTCTTGGGACAGGGGGTAACACCGGGGAGCTGTTTTTT.

This clone has only a few counts. This chain joins TRBV29-1 and TRBJ2-7; D not certain. Germline lookup yields CDR1 SQVTM and CDR2 ANQGSEA. The CDR3 consists of 12 residues. Between the trimmed V and J ends, which lost 7 bases and 3 bases, there was a span of 13 bases. CDR3 nucleotide sequence: TGCAGCGGCCAAGGGCTAGACTACGAGCAGTACTTC. Its translation is CSGQGLDYEQYF.

The J gene is TRBJ2-2, the V gene TRBV5-6; perhaps TRBD1 as D (6 bases). V dropped 2 bases and J dropped 4 bases, with 9 bases sitting between them. The CDR3 loop spans 14 amino acids. The germline gives CDR1 SGHDT, CDR2 YYEEEE. The CDR3 nucleotides read TGTGCCAGCAGCTTAGGGACAAGCACCGGGGAGCTGTTTTTT. This encodes CASSLGTSTGELFF.